This T cell receptor beta chain is drawn from a study of shared clonotypes between healthy human individuals. Trimming at V came to 5 bases and at J to 6 bases, leaving 8 bases not matched to a gene. Germline loops: CDR1 PRHDT, CDR2 FYEKMQ (reference sequence). The CDR3 sequence is 14 residues long. CD8 cells regarded as naive lacked CD45RO, were positively chosen for CCR7, and omitted terminally differentiated effector memory CD45RA+ cells. Each of the donors was a healthy adult who was HIV-negative and had not had a recent acute infection or vaccination. In this sample, this clone turned up once. Antigen: not known. Findings and limits, study-wide: As a rule, naive subsets had a larger estimated richness than memory subsets.

In the sorted-subset replicate PCRs, 150 to 250 ng DNA, 25,000 to 30,000 T cell genomes, was used. Methods used by the authors: Filtering differed, since immunoSEQ gave only junction sequences and no quality scores. Only in-frame clones appear in the TCRdb table, and some are missing; sequencing was by immunoSEQ multiplex PCR. That table supplies the V and J calls and clone size; D and trimming were determined from the DNA. This sample carries approximately 1.9 million clones, 93% of them seen once, and the ten largest clones take roughly 1.7%. This clonotype was sampled from a man aged 18 to 29 in good health. Some clones in this sample may be carry-over from other donors' samples. The chain recombines TRBV13 with TRBJ2-7, with TRBD1 identical over 9 bases. The specimen was naive CD8+ T cells from PBMCs. CDR3 region: CASSPRDRVSEQYF. The DNA for the CDR3 is TGTGCCAGCAGCCCCCGGGACAGGGTTAGCGAGCAGTACTTC.